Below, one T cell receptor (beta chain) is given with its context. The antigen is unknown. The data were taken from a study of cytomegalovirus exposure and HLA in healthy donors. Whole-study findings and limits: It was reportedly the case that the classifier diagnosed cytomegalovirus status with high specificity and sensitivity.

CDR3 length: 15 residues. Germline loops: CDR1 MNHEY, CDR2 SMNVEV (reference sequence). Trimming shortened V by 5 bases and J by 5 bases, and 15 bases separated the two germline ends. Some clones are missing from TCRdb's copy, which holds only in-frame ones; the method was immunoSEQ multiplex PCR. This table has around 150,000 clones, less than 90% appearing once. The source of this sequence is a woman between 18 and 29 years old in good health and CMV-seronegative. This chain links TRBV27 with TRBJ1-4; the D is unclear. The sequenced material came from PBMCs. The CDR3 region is CASSSRAGGNEKLFF. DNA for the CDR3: TGTGCCAGCAGTAGTAGGGCAGGAGGAAATGAAAAACTGTTTTTT.